This paragraph reports one TCR beta chain. There is no known antigen for this receptor. No much larger clone is present one base from it, and per-base qualities are unavailable. TCR cDNA was synthesized by 5'RACE template switching, through which a universal primer site and unique molecular identifiers were introduced. cDNA synthesis was primed from both the TCR alpha and TCR beta constant segments. Two PCR steps were used to amplify libraries, with sample barcodes and sequencing adapters being added in the second step. Sequencing of the libraries was done on either Illumina HiSeq 2500 (2x100 bp) or NovaSeq (2x150 bp). Concerning the study's data processing: Reads were demultiplexed and collapsed into UMI consensus sequences with MIGEC, and V(D)J alignment was performed with MiXCR. Vaccine-responding clonotypes were identified with edgeR using replicate PBMC samples, with FDR below 0.01 and a log2 fold change above 5 up to day 15 being required. Each bulk clonotype was labeled CD4 or CD8 based on which sequenced repertoire, CD4 or CD8, contained the clonotype at higher abundance. The public sequencing data were trimmed at Q25 with fastp and processed into clonotypes with MiXCR by TCRdb, which kept only in-frame beta chains. One record per CDR3 amino acid sequence lists the most common genes and DNA. These V and J calls derive from TCRdb rather than the authors' analysis. A total of 120,000 to 150,000 distinct CDR3 sequences appear in this sample, over 7% of them only once. The ten biggest clones cover about 0.73% of the sample.

The sample originates from a study of T cells after yellow fever vaccination (dated by TCRdb to between 2018 and 2021). About the full investigation: The SMART-Seq v4 Ultra Low Input RNA kit was used to prepare libraries from fractions with low cell numbers. To follow T-cell clones before and after both primary and booster YFV17D yellow fever vaccination, bulk TCR alpha and beta repertoires underwent longitudinal sequencing. The cohort comprised two healthy male donors, one aged 18 to 29 and one aged 30 to 40 years. Blood was drawn at multiple timepoints before and after primary and secondary immunization, with bulk PBMC replicates and cell subsets isolated.

The treatment or condition label corresponds to: live attenuated yellow fever vaccine strain. A standard Ficoll-Paque protocol was used to isolate PBMCs from peripheral blood. CD4 and CD8 T-cell fractions were isolated with Dynabeads CD4 and CD8 positive selection kits. TriZol was used to extract RNA from bulk PBMCs, from CD4 and CD8 fractions, and from dextramer-positive and dextramer-negative fractions. What the authors observed across the whole study: A small share of clonotypes was detected in both CD4 and CD8 compartments, with the overlap likely arising from convergent recombination. Because abundant contaminating clonotypes from the bulk population could be contained in FACS-sorted repertoires, computational filtering was required. The secondary T-cell response was found to be weaker but faster than the primary response, with a peak reached on day 5 rather than on day 15. Most clones expanded after primary vaccination (around 96% of CD4 and approximately 90% of CD8) were re-detected after the booster, suggesting that broad memory maintenance occurred. Only a couple of donors were included in the study, so the extent to which the findings can be generalized is limited.

The specimen was CD4+ T cells sorted from PBMCs, collected 5 days after the yellow fever booster vaccination. The clonotype comes from a young man who received the YFV17D yellow fever vaccine.

The DNA sequence is as follows: TGTGCCAGCAGCGGGCCAAGTACCGGGGAGCTGTTTTTT. Its protein reads: CASSGPSTGELFF. Recombination connected TRBV7-2 to TRBJ2-2; the D gene is unclear. Counted from cysteine to phenylalanine, this CDR3 has 13 amino acids. Just CDR3 DNA is preserved here, 39 bases in frame from base 1. V is cut by 5 bases and J by 5 bases, and the space between the germline ends is 9 bases. CDR1 and CDR2 are drawn from the germline V gene: SGHTA, FQGNSA.